This T cell receptor beta chain was obtained from a study of long-term antiretroviral therapy in people with HIV. The germline V gene encodes CDR1 SGHTA and CDR2 FQGTGA. Trimming took 5 bases from V and 2 from J, leaving 9 bases between them. The CDR3 loop spans 13 amino acids. Run at survey level, the immunoSEQ assay was version v3.0. Clones were sequenced by immunoSEQ multiplex PCR, and TCRdb holds only the in-frame ones, with some missing. The repertoire consists of tens of thousands of clones, with 80% to 90% occurring once and the leading ten covering 19%. The sequence was collected from a man between 18 and 29 years old with HIV. The sequenced sample was unsorted PBMCs, obtained 0.1 years before starting antiretroviral therapy. V gene TRBV7-3 combines with J gene TRBJ1-1; D is uncertain. The CDR3 DNA sequence: TGTGCCAGCAGCCCAACGGTTAACACTGAAGCTTTCTTT. Encoded protein: CASSPTVNTEAFF.